The rows below give T cell receptor beta chains drawn from one sample of a study of blood T cell repertoires in COVID-19. The table came from immunoSEQ multiplex PCR; TCRdb's copy has only in-frame clones and leaves some out. Among around 320,000 clones listed, 65% to 90% were seen once. Sequencing used peripheral blood. The receptors were gathered from a human donor in a cohort sampled during active COVID-19. The CDR3 runs from the conserved cysteine through the conserved F or W. D genes are given only for firm matches. Size is stated for part of the rows, as once, few or many counts, or as a class when the clone is expanded.

D gene: TRBD1; clone size: once; J gene: TRBJ1-5; V gene: TRBV5-4; CDR3 protein: CASSPDRVKPQHF; CDR3 DNA: TGTGCCAGCAGCCCCGACAGGGTGAAGCCCCAGCATTTT
D gene: -; clone size: -; J gene: TRBJ2-1; V gene: TRBV6-5; CDR3 protein: CASRGGSSYNEQFF; CDR3 DNA: TGTGCCAGCAGGGGTGGGAGCTCCTACAATGAGCAGTTCTTC
D gene: TRBD1; clone size: once; J gene: TRBJ2-7; V gene: TRBV6-5; CDR3 protein: CASRRGTGSYEQYF; CDR3 DNA: TGTGCCAGCAGACGTGGGACAGGGTCCTACGAGCAGTACTTC
D gene: -; clone size: -; J gene: TRBJ1-1; V gene: TRBV6-5; CDR3 protein: CASRVQYMNTEAFF; CDR3 DNA: TGTGCCAGCAGGGTCCAGTATATGAACACTGAAGCTTTCTTT
D gene: -; clone size: -; J gene: TRBJ1-2; V gene: TRBV5-1; CDR3 protein: CASSSAGLNGYTF; CDR3 DNA: TGCGCCAGCAGCTCCGCAGGGCTTAATGGCTACACCTTC
D gene: TRBD1; clone size: -; J gene: TRBJ2-4; V gene: TRBV5-6; CDR3 protein: CASSLAGTALSAKNIQYF; CDR3 DNA: TGTGCCAGCAGCTTGGCCGGGACAGCCCTATCAGCCAAAAACATTCAGTACTTC
D gene: -; clone size: once; J gene: TRBJ1-1; V gene: TRBV6-5; CDR3 protein: CASSYRRGNTEAFF; CDR3 DNA: TGTGCCAGCAGTTACCGTCGGGGGAACACTGAAGCTTTCTTT
D gene: -; clone size: -; J gene: TRBJ2-7; V gene: TRBV7-9; CDR3 protein: CASSSREGGEQYF; CDR3 DNA: TGTGCCAGCAGCTCCAGGGAGGGGGGCGAGCAGTACTTC
D gene: TRBD1; clone size: -; J gene: TRBJ1-2; V gene: TRBV19; CDR3 protein: CASSGQGLPYF; CDR3 DNA: TGTGCCAGTAGTGGACAGGGGCTGCCCTACTTC
D gene: TRBD1; clone size: once; J gene: TRBJ2-1; V gene: TRBV19; CDR3 protein: CASNSGQAWWNEQFF; CDR3 DNA: TGTGCCAGTAATTCGGGACAGGCTTGGTGGAATGAGCAGTTCTTC
D gene: -; clone size: -; J gene: TRBJ2-3; V gene: TRBV5-4; CDR3 protein: CASSFTGSHTQYF; CDR3 DNA: TGTGCCAGCAGTTTCACCGGTTCACATACGCAGTATTTT
D gene: TRBD2; clone size: -; J gene: TRBJ2-5; V gene: TRBV7-9; CDR3 protein: CASSRLAGHQETQYF; CDR3 DNA: TGTGCCAGCAGCCGACTAGCGGGGCACCAAGAGACCCAGTACTTC
D gene: TRBD2; clone size: -; J gene: TRBJ2-3; V gene: TRBV24-1; CDR3 protein: CATSVRTSRSTDTQYF; CDR3 DNA: TGTGCCACCAGTGTCAGGACTAGCCGAAGCACAGATACGCAGTATTTT
D gene: TRBD1; clone size: -; J gene: TRBJ1-6; V gene: TRBV27; CDR3 protein: CASSTGQGALYPGSPLHF; CDR3 DNA: TGTGCCAGCAGTACGGGACAGGGGGCGCTTTACCCCGGTTCACCCCTCCACTTT
D gene: -; clone size: -; J gene: TRBJ1-3; V gene: TRBV30; CDR3 protein: CAWRGRALSGNTIYF; CDR3 DNA: TGTGCCTGGAGGGGCAGGGCTCTCTCTGGAAACACCATATATTTT
D gene: -; clone size: many; J gene: TRBJ2-3; V gene: TRBV5-8; CDR3 protein: CASSWGPGTDTQYF; CDR3 DNA: TGTGCCAGCAGCTGGGGCCCAGGAACAGATACGCAGTATTTT
D gene: -; clone size: -; J gene: TRBJ2-1; V gene: TRBV2; CDR3 protein: CASSDIYNEQFF; CDR3 DNA: TGTGCCAGCAGTGACATCTACAATGAGCAGTTCTTC
D gene: -; clone size: few; J gene: TRBJ1-6; V gene: TRBV9; CDR3 protein: CASSLGTPNSPLHF; CDR3 DNA: TGTGCCAGCAGCCTCGGGACACCCAATTCACCCCTCCACTTT
D gene: -; clone size: -; J gene: TRBJ1-2; V gene: TRBV21-1; CDR3 protein: CASRKTQGSSYGYTF; CDR3 DNA: TGTGCCAGCAGAAAAACTCAGGGATCAAGCTATGGCTACACCTTC
D gene: -; clone size: -; J gene: TRBJ1-2; V gene: TRBV25-1; CDR3 protein: CASFGSGYTF; CDR3 DNA: TGTGCCAGCTTTGGGAGTGGCTACACCTTC
D gene: TRBD2; clone size: -; J gene: TRBJ2-7; V gene: TRBV4-1; CDR3 protein: CASSHRGVAGFRYEQYF; CDR3 DNA: TGCGCCAGCAGCCACCGAGGGGTAGCGGGGTTTCGCTACGAGCAGTACTTC
D gene: -; clone size: -; J gene: TRBJ1-5; V gene: TRBV4-1; CDR3 protein: CASSRGGTPVDQPQHF; CDR3 DNA: TGCGCCAGCAGCCGTGGGGGGACCCCGGTCGATCAGCCCCAGCATTTT
D gene: TRBD1; clone size: few; J gene: TRBJ1-6; V gene: TRBV7-9; CDR3 protein: CASSIQGAKSSPLHF; CDR3 DNA: TGTGCCAGCAGCATACAGGGGGCAAAGAGTTCACCCCTCCACTTT
D gene: TRBD1; clone size: -; J gene: TRBJ1-1; V gene: TRBV7-9; CDR3 protein: CASSSDREANTEAFF; CDR3 DNA: TGTGCCAGCAGCTCTGACAGGGAAGCGAACACTGAAGCTTTCTTT
D gene: -; clone size: many; J gene: TRBJ2-7; V gene: TRBV19; CDR3 protein: CASSKAVQGYEQYF; CDR3 DNA: TGTGCCAGTAGTAAGGCGGTCCAGGGTTACGAGCAGTACTTC
D gene: -; clone size: -; J gene: TRBJ2-7; V gene: TRBV5-4; CDR3 protein: CASSPTVGVDYEQYF; CDR3 DNA: TGTGCCAGCAGCCCGACAGTTGGAGTGGACTACGAGCAGTACTTC
D gene: TRBD2; clone size: -; J gene: TRBJ2-3; V gene: TRBV24-1; CDR3 protein: CATSEKRLAGGDTQYF; CDR3 DNA: TGTGCCACCAGCGAAAAGCGACTAGCGGGGGGGGATACGCAGTATTTT
D gene: TRBD1; clone size: -; J gene: TRBJ1-4; V gene: TRBV27; CDR3 protein: CASSLSDRGKNEKLFF; CDR3 DNA: TGTGCCAGCAGCCTATCTGACAGGGGCAAGAATGAAAAACTGTTTTTT
D gene: -; clone size: -; J gene: TRBJ2-7; V gene: TRBV18; CDR3 protein: CASSAGKTYEQYF; CDR3 DNA: TGTGCCAGCTCGGCCGGGAAGACCTACGAGCAGTACTTC
D gene: -; clone size: -; J gene: TRBJ1-4; V gene: TRBV18; CDR3 protein: CASSLGRAGEKLFF; CDR3 DNA: TGTGCCAGCTCCCTCGGCAGGGCGGGGGAAAAACTGTTTTTT
D gene: -; clone size: once; J gene: TRBJ1-2; V gene: TRBV30; CDR3 protein: CAWSHGGGWSRGGYTF; CDR3 DNA: TGTGCCTGGAGTCACGGGGGAGGATGGTCCCGGGGTGGCTACACCTTC
D gene: TRBD2; clone size: -; J gene: TRBJ2-3; V gene: TRBV11-2; CDR3 protein: CASSLRPSGGVDTQYF; CDR3 DNA: TGTGCCAGCAGCCTCAGGCCAAGCGGGGGGGTGGATACGCAGTATTTT
D gene: -; clone size: -; J gene: TRBJ2-1; V gene: TRBV5-4; CDR3 protein: CASSSGTRHYNEQFF; CDR3 DNA: TGTGCCAGCAGTTCCGGGACTCGACATTACAATGAGCAGTTCTTC
D gene: -; clone size: -; J gene: TRBJ2-7; V gene: TRBV7-2; CDR3 protein: CASSPLVFGEQYF; CDR3 DNA: TGTGCCAGCAGCCCACTGGTTTTCGGCGAGCAGTACTTC
D gene: -; clone size: -; J gene: TRBJ2-2; V gene: TRBV28; CDR3 protein: CASGAGAVNTGELFF; CDR3 DNA: TGTGCCAGCGGTGCAGGGGCCGTTAACACCGGGGAGCTGTTTTTT
D gene: -; clone size: -; J gene: TRBJ2-2; V gene: TRBV27; CDR3 protein: CASSLANRGGGGELFF; CDR3 DNA: TGTGCCAGCAGTTTAGCGAACAGGGGAGGTGGCGGGGAGCTGTTTTTT
D gene: TRBD1; clone size: -; J gene: TRBJ1-2; V gene: TRBV12-3/TRBV12-4; CDR3 protein: CASSLGRQGTF; CDR3 DNA: TGTGCCAGCAGTTTAGGGCGACAGGGGACCTTC
D gene: TRBD2; clone size: -; J gene: TRBJ2-3; V gene: TRBV10-3; CDR3 protein: CAISEALAGASTDTQYF; CDR3 DNA: TGTGCCATCAGTGAGGCCCTAGCGGGGGCGAGCACAGATACGCAGTATTTT
D gene: -; clone size: -; J gene: TRBJ1-2; V gene: TRBV5-1; CDR3 protein: CASSLTRGGAGGYTF; CDR3 DNA: TGCGCCAGCAGCCTTACTAGGGGAGGGGCAGGTGGCTACACCTTC
D gene: -; clone size: -; J gene: TRBJ1-2; V gene: TRBV28; CDR3 protein: CASSSGVNYGYTF; CDR3 DNA: TGTGCCAGCAGTTCCGGGGTTAACTATGGCTACACCTTC
D gene: TRBD1; clone size: -; J gene: TRBJ1-1; V gene: TRBV14; CDR3 protein: CASSPSTGTEAFF; CDR3 DNA: TGTGCCAGCAGCCCCTCGACAGGGACTGAAGCTTTCTTT
D gene: -; clone size: -; J gene: TRBJ2-2; V gene: TRBV25-1; CDR3 protein: CASSEQQGGDTGELFF; CDR3 DNA: TGTGCCAGCAGTGAGCAACAGGGAGGGGACACCGGGGAGCTGTTTTTT
D gene: TRBD1; clone size: -; J gene: TRBJ1-2; V gene: TRBV14; CDR3 protein: CASSPDRVKFYGYTF; CDR3 DNA: TGTGCCAGCAGCCCTGACAGGGTTAAATTCTATGGCTACACCTTC
D gene: -; clone size: -; J gene: TRBJ1-2; V gene: TRBV7-8; CDR3 protein: CASSPRTANYGYTF; CDR3 DNA: TGTGCCAGCAGCCCCCGGACAGCAAACTATGGCTACACCTTC
D gene: -; clone size: -; J gene: TRBJ2-7; V gene: TRBV10-1; CDR3 protein: CATPLSSYEQYF; CDR3 DNA: TGCGCCACGCCCCTTAGCTCCTACGAGCAGTACTTC